This TCR beta chain came from a study of blood T cell repertoires in COVID-19. In the study overall: The study drew acute and convalescent COVID-19 samples from the United States, Italy and Spain.

The CDR3 spans 12 residues. Trimming removed 3 bases from V and 8 bases from J, with 7 bases in between. CDR1 is LNHDA and CDR2 is SQIVND in the germline V gene (reference sequence). In the source study's methods: Estimates of nucleated cell counts were drawn from the amplification of reference gene primers. Sequenced by immunoSEQ multiplex PCR; TCRdb stores in-frame clones only, minus some. That table furnishes V, J and clone size, whereas the DNA furnished D and trimming. The table has some 260,000 clones, 70% to 85% seen once. Sequencing was carried out using peripheral blood. The receptor's source is an elderly man with acute or convalescent COVID-19. The chain joins TRBV19 to TRBJ2-2, with no clear D. DNA of the CDR3: TGTGCCAGTAGTATGAGCGCGGGGGAGCTGTTTTTT. Translating gives CASSMSAGELFF.